This T cell receptor beta chain was retrieved from a study of breast tumors, draining lymph nodes, adjacent tissues. This clonotype was counted many times. What it recognizes is unknown. Study results and limitations: Compared with basal-like, luminal-like tumors shared significantly more repertoire with nontumor tissue. Data fit most tumor T cells coming from lymph node, expanding in tumor. Tumor T cell lymph node origin was a supported hypothesis, not proven.

In TCRdb, the multiplex PCR reads were re-called with MiXCR into one record per CDR3 protein. The sample yields about 220,000 distinct CDR3 sequences, less than 45% seen once. This CDR3 spans 15 amino acids. Trimming pared 4 bases from V and 2 bases from J, leaving 15 bases between. CDR1 and CDR2 (germline): WSHSY, SAAADI. Axillary draining lymph nodes of breast cancer patients supplied the node samples. The clonotype was recovered from a female donor with breast cancer. Some clones in this sample may be carry-over from other donors' samples. The chain has TRBV10-2 and TRBJ2-7; maybe TRBD2 (5 bases). Sequences were obtained from axillary lymph node tissue. The CDR3 DNA reads as TGCGCCAGCAGTGGGCGCTCGGGGATTCCCTACGAGCAGTACTTC. Residues: CASSGRSGIPYEQYF.